This TCR beta chain was identified during a study of blood T cell repertoires in COVID-19. Across the whole study: There were acute and convalescent COVID-19 samples, and they came from the United States, Italy and Spain. Sources were T cells, B-cell-depleted T cells, or PBMCs; the material itself was cDNA or gDNA.

Sequenced by immunoSEQ multiplex PCR; TCRdb stores in-frame clones only, minus some. Counted here are some 190,000 clones, roughly 88% occurring once; the ten biggest clones make up 3% to 3.5%. V was pared by 0 bases and J by 0 bases, with 9 bases between. The CDR3 is 15 residues long. CDR1 is GTSNPN, CDR2 SVGIG, per germline (reference sequence). There are a few counts of this clone. The sample contains more than one DNA sequence encoding this CDR3. The sequencing input was peripheral blood. The chain joins TRBV30 to TRBJ1-3; no reliable D call. The TCR sequence derives from a man aged 60 to 75 with acute or convalescent COVID-19. This CDR3 is CAWSVRGNSGNTIYF. CDR3 sequence (DNA): TGTGCCTGGAGTGTACGCGGGAACTCTGGAAACACCATATATTTT.